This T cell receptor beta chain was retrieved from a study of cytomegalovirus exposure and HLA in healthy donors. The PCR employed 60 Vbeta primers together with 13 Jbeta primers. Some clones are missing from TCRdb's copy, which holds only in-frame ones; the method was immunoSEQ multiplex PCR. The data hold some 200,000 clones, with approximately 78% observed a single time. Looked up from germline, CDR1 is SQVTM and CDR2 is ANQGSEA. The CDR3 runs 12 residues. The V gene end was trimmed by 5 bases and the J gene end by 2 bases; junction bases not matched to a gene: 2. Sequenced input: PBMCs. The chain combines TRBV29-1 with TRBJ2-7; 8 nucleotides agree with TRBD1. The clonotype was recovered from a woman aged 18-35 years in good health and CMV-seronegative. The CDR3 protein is CSVKGQAYEQYF. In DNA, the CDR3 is TGCAGCGTTAAGGGACAGGCCTACGAGCAGTACTTC.